These 20 T cell receptor beta chains share one sample of origin, sequenced in a study of blood T cell repertoires in COVID-19. Some clones are missing from TCRdb's copy, which holds only in-frame ones; the method was immunoSEQ multiplex PCR. The sample lists about 130,000 clones, roughly 85% occurring once. Sequencing used peripheral blood. These receptors originate from a woman of 80 years or more with acute or convalescent COVID-19.

The sample holds a few counts of this clone. The chain links TRBV6-2 or TRBV6-3 to TRBJ1-2, with 7 positions matching TRBD1. Germline-derived CDR1 and CDR2 are MNHEY and SVGEGT. The trim removed 0 bases at V and 4 bases at J, leaving 5 bases unmatched. This CDR3 is built from 15 residues. The DNA of the CDR3 is TGTGCCAGCAGTTACTCGGGCCAGGGGGGCTATGGCTACACCTTC. Protein product: CASSYSGQGGYGYTF.

The chain recombines TRBV3-1 (or the pseudogene TRBV3-2) with TRBJ1-3; D possibly corresponds to TRBD1 (6 bases). The CDR3 runs 13 residues. Trimming removed 3 bases at V and 3 bases at J, with 6 bases between. From germline, CDR1 is LGHDT and CDR2 YNNKEL (reference sequence). The CDR3 DNA is TGTGCCAGCAGCCACAGGGGTGGAAACACCATATATTTT. Protein product: CASSHRGGNTIYF.

The V gene is TRBV23-1, the J gene TRBJ1-3; no clear D gene. TRBV23-1 is identified as an open reading frame with a role that is uncertain. Trimming cost V 0 bases and J 3 bases, with 21 bases left between them. There are 19 residues in the CDR3. CDR3 bases: TGCGCCAGCAGTCAATCGGGTCCCAGGAACCCTAGCTGTGGAAACACCATATATTTT. This codes for CASSQSGPRNPSCGNTIYF.

This clone has just one count. The chain has TRBV27 and TRBJ1-6; TRBD1 agrees at 9 bases. V was pared by 3 bases and J by 8 bases, with 2 bases of the junction left unmatched. Germline loops: CDR1 MNHEY, CDR2 SMNVEV (reference sequence). The CDR3 length is 14 residues. The CDR3 region is CASSFGTGYSPLHF. CDR3 DNA: TGTGCCAGCAGTTTCGGGACAGGGTATTCACCCCTCCACTTT.

CDR3 sequence reads: CASSYLWSEETQYF. The CDR3 DNA is TGTGCCAGCAGTTATCTCTGGTCAGAAGAGACCCAGTACTTC. The chain carries TRBV6-2 or TRBV6-3 and TRBJ2-5; D is uncertain. The germline V gene has CDR1 MNHEY and CDR2 SVGEGT. The V gene lost 3 bases and the J gene lost 3 bases, with 11 bases spanning the gap. The CDR3 has 14 amino acids.

The table lists this clone with a count of one. A junction end diverges from the germline sequence, so it may reflect a read error. This sequence joins TRBV14 and TRBJ1-1; a weak D match, TRBD1 (5 bases). Germline CDR1 and CDR2: SGHDN and FVKESK. The CDR3 has 13 residues. The CDR3 is CASSQVRGAEPFF. The CDR3, as DNA: TGTGCCAGCAGCCAAGTTAGGGGTGCTGAACCTTTCTTT.

This sequence joins TRBV9 and TRBJ2-2, with TRBD2 as a possible D gene (7 bases). With 2 bases removed from V and 4 bases from J, the gap between germline ends came to 12 bases. Germline V lookup: CDR1 SGDLS, CDR2 YYNGEE. The CDR3 length is 15 residues. CDR3 protein: CASSVGGATTGELFF. The CDR3 DNA reads as TGTGCCAGCAGCGTGGGGGGGGCGACCACCGGGGAGCTGTTTTTT.

This clone has just one count. The chain employs TRBV4-1 and TRBJ1-5; 9 bases agree with TRBD1. In germline, CDR1 is MGHRA, CDR2 YSYEKL. With 0 bases clipped from V and 7 bases from J, the junction kept 10 bases outside the gene matches. This CDR3 spans 17 amino acids. CDR3 sequence: CASSQDPLDRGVQPQHF. CDR3 DNA sequence: TGCGCCAGCAGCCAAGACCCTTTGGACAGGGGAGTCCAGCCCCAGCATTTT.

The rearrangement links TRBV11-2 to TRBJ2-3; 8 positions agree with TRBD2. Per germline, CDR1 SGHAT and CDR2 FQNNGV. J lost 13 bases, V lost 0 bases, and 6 bases had no gene match. CDR3 size: 13 residues. The CDR3 protein is CASSLEYGGAEYF. The CDR3 DNA sequence: TGTGCCAGCAGCTTAGAATACGGGGGGGCTGAGTATTTT. The variable domain in full, with the rest retrieved from reference TRBV11-2 and TRBJ2-3, is EAGVAQSPRYKIIEKRQSVAFWCNPISGHATLYWYQQILGQGPKLLIQFQNNGVVDDSQLPKDRFSAERLKGVDSTLKIQPAKLEDSAVYLCASSLEYGGAEYFGPGTRLTVL.

The chain carries TRBV4-1 and TRBJ2-3; maybe TRBD2 (5 bases). V lost 2 bases, J lost 2 bases, and 14 bases lay in between. Germline assignment: CDR1 MGHRA and CDR2 YSYEKL. The CDR3 has 16 residues. This chain's CDR3 is CASSQTPAGNTDTQYF. The CDR3 DNA reads as TGCGCCAGCAGCCAAACCCCCGCCGGGAACACAGATACGCAGTATTTT.

The chain is built from TRBV6-5 and TRBJ2-7; TRBD1 might be the D (5 bases). Trimming removed 7 bases at V and 2 bases at J, with 15 bases between. This CDR3 spans 14 amino acids. Germline values: CDR1 MNHEY, CDR2 SVGAGI. The CDR3 DNA follows: TGTGCCAGCAAAAAGGGGCTAGACCCCTACGAGCAGTACTTC. Its translation is CASKKGLDPYEQYF.

V usage is TRBV4-2 and J usage is TRBJ1-1; D unresolved. From germline, CDR1 is LGHNA and CDR2 YNFKEQ. Trimming took 4 bases from V and 6 from J, leaving 15 bases between them. The CDR3 has 14 amino acids. The DNA of the CDR3 is TGTGCCAGCAGCCCGATCGGGGTTCGGGCTGAAGCTTTCTTT. Translating gives CASSPIGVRAEAFF.

This CDR3 reads CASSRDTYQPQHF. The CDR3 bases are TGTGCCAGCAGCCGGGACACCTATCAGCCCCAGCATTTT. This chain uses TRBV2 with TRBJ1-5, with D perhaps TRBD1 (6 bases). CDR1 is SNHLY and CDR2 is FYNNEI in the germline V gene. The germline V and J ends were trimmed by 6 bases and 5 bases, with 11 bases remaining between them. CDR3 length: 13 residues.

The chain recombines TRBV18 with TRBJ2-6; TRBD1 agrees at 7 bases. The CDR3 is 19 amino acids. Germline V lookup: CDR1 KGHSH, CDR2 LQKENI. Trimming took 0 bases from V and 4 from J; bases not matched to a gene: 12. CDR3 protein: CASSPPQRTGLIGANVLTF. CDR3 DNA: TGTGCCAGCTCACCACCACAACGGACAGGCCTTATCGGGGCCAACGTCCTGACTTTC. The full variable domain, in which reference TRBV18 and TRBJ2-6 provide the parts outside the CDR3, is NAGVMQNPRHLVRRRGQEARLRCSPMKGHSHVYWYRQLPEEGLKFMVYLQKENIIDESGMPKERFSAEFPKEGPSILRIQQVVRGDSAAYFCASSPPQRTGLIGANVLTFGAGSRLTVL.

The J gene is TRBJ1-2, the V gene TRBV27, with a possible D match to TRBD1 (6 bases). The CDR3 length is 13 residues. V lost 6 bases, J lost 3 bases, and 11 bases lay in between. The germline V gene encodes CDR1 MNHEY and CDR2 SMNVEV (reference sequence). The chain's CDR3 is CASSVQGDYGYTF. The CDR3 DNA follows: TGTGCCAGCAGCGTACAGGGAGACTATGGCTACACCTTC.

The chain carries TRBV21-1 and TRBJ1-5; the table's D call of TRBD1 was not tested on the DNA. TRBV21-1 is flagged as a pseudogene. The CDR3 length is 17 residues. The CDR3 sequence: CASSKGGRGRAFQPQHF. The DNA of the CDR3 is TGTGCCAGCAGCAAAGGGGGAAGGGGCCGGGCATTCCAGCCCCAGCATTTT.

This chain joins TRBV12-3 or TRBV12-4 and TRBJ2-1; TRBD2 is a possible D gene (5 bases). There are 12 residues in the CDR3. The V end lost 6 bases, the J end lost 10 bases, and 13 bases lay between the germline ends. Here the CDR3 DNA reads TGTGCCAGCAGCGCTAGCCGGCAGGAGCAGTTCTTC. This translates into CASSASRQEQFF.

The chain uses TRBV5-1 and TRBJ2-6; 8 bases are a match to TRBD1. CDR1 and CDR2 from the germline V gene are SGHRS and YFSETQ. V dropped 4 bases and J dropped 0; count of bases not matched to a gene: 9. The CDR3 runs 18 residues. The CDR3 DNA reads as TGCGCCAGCAGCGGACAGGGTCTTGCCTACTCTGGGGCCAACGTCCTGACTTTC. Translating gives CASSGQGLAYSGANVLTF.

The CDR3: CASSFGEGILETQYF. CDR3 coding DNA: TGTGCCAGCAGCTTCGGTGAGGGCATCTTAGAGACCCAGTACTTC. This chain links TRBV11-2 with TRBJ2-5, with a tentative D call TRBD2 (5 bases). The CDR3 is made up of 15 amino acids. From germline, CDR1 is SGHAT and CDR2 FQNNGV. The V gene lost 3 bases and the J gene lost 4 bases, with 15 bases spanning the gap.

The genes are TRBV28 and TRBJ1-2, with 7 bases lining up with TRBD1. CDR3 size: 15 residues. V gave up 6 bases and J gave up 3 bases; unmatched junction bases: 10. CDR1 is MDHEN and CDR2 is SYDVKM in the germline V gene. The CDR3 bases are TGTGCCAGCAGCCCCCCGACGGGACAGTACTATGGCTACACCTTC. Translation gives CASSPPTGQYYGYTF.